This entry lists 8 T cell receptor beta chains sequenced from one sample in a study of T-cell reconstitution after alpha-beta-depleted transplantation in children. TCRbeta library preparation incorporated unique molecular identifiers. From the PCR reads, TCRdb called clonotypes with MiXCR, one entry per CDR3 protein. This sample has about 580,000 distinct CDR3 sequences, with 23% found just once. Sequencing was performed on PBMCs, mostly from graft donor cells, taken 360 days after TCRalphabeta/CD19-depleted stem cell transplant. Source of these receptors: a boy younger than two who had a stem cell transplant for acute myeloid leukemia, so the T cells may come from the graft donor.

This clonotype came up many times. The chain employs TRBV29-1 and TRBJ2-2; D unresolved. The V and J ends lost 5 bases and 1 base respectively, with 14 bases between them. The CDR3 is made up of 15 amino acids. CDR1 and CDR2 from the germline V gene are SQVTM and ANQGSEA. CDR3 amino acids: CSVRADTMNTGELFF. The CDR3 nucleotides are TGCAGCGTTAGGGCAGATACCATGAACACCGGGGAGCTGTTTTTT.

This clonotype was counted a few times. This chain links TRBV7-9 with TRBJ2-1, with D possibly TRBD2 on 5 matching bases. This CDR3 comprises 16 residues. The V gene's germline CDR1 is SEHNR and CDR2 FQNEAQ (reference sequence). Deletions cut 5 bases from V and 0 bases from J, with 14 bases between. The CDR3 sequence: CASSPNLAISYNEQFF. The CDR3 region has the DNA TGTGCCAGCAGCCCCAACCTAGCCATCTCCTACAATGAGCAGTTCTTC.

This clonotype was found a few times. DNA of the CDR3: TGTGCCAGCAGTTACTCGTTTGGCCGAATGAACACTGAAGCTTTCTTT. It yields the protein CASSYSFGRMNTEAFF. This chain connects TRBV6-5 to TRBJ1-1; no reliable D call. Germline V CDR1 and CDR2: MNHEY, SVGAGI. Deletions cut 0 bases from V and 0 bases from J, with 11 bases between. The CDR3 totals 16 residues.

This rearrangement joins TRBV7-9 to TRBJ2-7; no firm D call. Trimming cost V 2 bases and J 2 bases, with 10 bases left between them. The V gene's germline CDR1 is SEHNR and CDR2 FQNEAQ (reference sequence). This CDR3 region has 14 residues. CDR3 protein: CASSLYSQAYEQYF. The CDR3 DNA reads as TGTGCCAGCAGCTTATACAGCCAGGCCTACGAGCAGTACTTC. Supplemented by reference TRBV7-9 and TRBJ2-7, the full variable domain reads DTGVSQNPRHKITKRGQNVTFRCDPISEHNRLYWYRQTLGQGPEFLTYFQNEAQLEKSRLLSDRFSAERPKGSFSTLEIQRTEQGDSAMYLCASSLYSQAYEQYFGPGTRLTVT.

This clonotype was recorded a few times. The chain carries TRBV12-3 or TRBV12-4 and TRBJ2-5, with TRBD1 as a possible D gene (5 bases). CDR3 length: 15 residues. The V end was cut by 3 bases, the J end by 5 bases, with 16 bases between. In DNA, the CDR3 is TGTGCCAGCAGTTTGAGGTGGGGCATGGAGGAGACCCAGTACTTC. Its translation is CASSLRWGMEETQYF.

This clonotype has more than one count but fewer than ten. This chain links TRBV20-1 with TRBJ1-1, with TRBD1 identical over 9 bases. Germline-derived CDR1 and CDR2 are DFQATT and SNEGSKA (reference sequence). CDR3 length: 15 amino acids. J gave up 2 bases and V 2 bases, and 6 bases lay outside the gene matches. The CDR3, as DNA: TGCAGTGCTAGACCACCGGGACAGGGAAACACTGAAGCTTTCTTT. Translation: CSARPPGQGNTEAFF.

The chain joins TRBV20-1 to TRBJ2-3; TRBD2 matches at 15 bases. The J segment lost 0 bases and the V segment lost 6 bases, leaving 10 bases of the junction unmatched. The germline V gene has CDR1 DFQATT and CDR2 SNEGSKA (reference sequence). The CDR3 length is 18 residues. CDR3 sequence: CSATSGLAGGPSTDTQYF. The CDR3 DNA reads TGCAGTGCAACTAGCGGACTAGCGGGGGGGCCTAGCACAGATACGCAGTATTTT.

This clonotype has only a few counts. This chain joins TRBV20-1 and TRBJ2-3, with 11 bases matching TRBD2. Germline CDR1 reads DFQATT; CDR2 reads SNEGSKA (reference sequence). The V gene end was trimmed by 5 bases and the J gene end by 4 bases; junction bases not matched to a gene: 8. The CDR3 is 15 amino acids. The CDR3 DNA is TGCAGTGCTGTACCTAGCGGGGGGTTTGCAGATACGCAGTATTTT. Residues: CSAVPSGGFADTQYF.